This T cell receptor (beta chain) was documented in a study of blood T cell repertoires in COVID-19 (dated by TCRdb to the early 2020s). Study-level background: Samples from collaborators originated in the United States, Italy and Spain and spanned both the acute and convalescent phases of COVID-19. The material from the prospective study consisted of cDNA or gDNA derived from T cells, B-cell-depleted T cells, or PBMCs. Subjects who had been exposed to COVID-19, were actively infected with it, or had recovered from it provided the deeply sampled blood TCRbeta repertoires that made up the dataset. A freely available public database, intended as a resource for researchers studying the immune response to SARS-CoV-2, is where the repertoires were released. Samples came from the ongoing ImmuneRACE study (first 160 participants) plus 1,254 subjects from 6 global collaborators. Sample metadata almost always included a de-identified subject ID, COVID-19 status, age in years and sex. HLA class I and class II types, where available, came from metadata supplied by the sample provider rather than from assay-based typing. Broad study findings and their caveats: Clinical and demographic metadata were provided uncurated, with the amount varying by source and participant.

The immunoSEQ Assay, a bias-controlled multiplex PCR, was used to amplify TCRbeta CDR3 regions from genomic DNA. Processing in the source paper ran as follows. The number of nucleated cells in each sample was estimated from the amplification of reference gene primers within the assay. To quantify the absolute abundance of each unique TCRbeta CDR3 rearrangement, sequence reads were collapsed and filtered. For each sample, productive Simpson clonality was calculated as the square root of Simpson's diversity index over productive rearrangements. Imported from immuneACCESS, the table was reduced by TCRdb to in-frame sequences with V and J called. These copies leave out some clones; in studies compared against another copy, an unresolved V gene accounts for under half, and the cause of the remainder is not known. The V and J calls and clone size were taken over from that table, and D and trimming were inferred from the DNA. For this sample the table gives more than 250,000 clones, of which around 83% were detected only once. The top ten clones comprise 1.2% of the sample.

From the cysteine up to the phenylalanine, the CDR3 has a length of 13 residues. Of all the DNA, just the CDR3 is kept, 39 bases in frame from base 1. CDR1 and CDR2, per the germline V gene, are SGDLS and YYNGEE. Between the V and J ends, shortened by 5 bases and 8 bases respectively, the junction contains 13 bases. Whole blood was collected in K2EDTA tubes by collaborating institutions according to the institutions' own protocols. Collaborator samples were shipped for TCRbeta analysis as frozen whole blood, isolated PBMCs, or DNA extracted from either sample type. About this clone: Its antigen target is currently unknown. No base quality information exists; no much larger clone differs at one position.

The sequenced material came from peripheral blood. The clonotype was recovered from a woman aged 45-60 years with acute or convalescent COVID-19. Here the chain combines TRBV9 and TRBJ1-4, and perhaps TRBD1 as D gene, on 5 matching bases. DNA sequence: TGTGCCAGCAGTGCAGGGTCCGGGGAAAAACTGTTTTTT. This translates into CASSAGSGEKLFF. Reference TRBV9 and TRBJ1-4 proteins supply the regions before and after the CDR3; the full variable domain is: DSGVTQTPKHLITATGQRVTLRCSPRSGDLSVYWYQQSLDQGLQFLIQYYNGEERAKGNILERFSAQQFPDLHSELNLSSLELGDSALYFCASSAGSGEKLFFGSGTQLSVL.